The entry below describes one T cell receptor beta chain. Its antigen remains unknown. This entry is derived from a study of cytomegalovirus exposure and HLA in healthy donors. Each donor was healthy, and each was a bone marrow donor. Trimming stripped 6 bases from V and 4 bases from J, with 14 bases between. The CDR3 extends over 15 amino acids. Germline V CDR1 and CDR2: SGHRS, YFSETQ. 60 Vbeta and 13 Jbeta primers were used in PCR. Assay used: immunoSEQ multiplex PCR; TCRdb lists only in-frame clones, some missing. The data contain around 120,000 clones, about 85% of them singletons. Notes on the study in general: Sequencing likely produced, as an artifact, a cluster of highly shared sequence variants. Later work associated fewer than 20,000 TCR beta sequences with HLA alleles at 0.05 false discovery rate.

The receptor was derived from a boy aged 10-17 years in good health and CMV-seronegative. The rearrangement uses TRBV5-1 and TRBJ2-6, with D tentatively TRBD2 (5 bases). The sample comprised PBMCs. CDR3 sequence: CASIVGPGGANVLTF. CDR3 bases: TGCGCCAGCATCGTTGGCCCGGGGGGGGCCAACGTCCTGACTTTC.